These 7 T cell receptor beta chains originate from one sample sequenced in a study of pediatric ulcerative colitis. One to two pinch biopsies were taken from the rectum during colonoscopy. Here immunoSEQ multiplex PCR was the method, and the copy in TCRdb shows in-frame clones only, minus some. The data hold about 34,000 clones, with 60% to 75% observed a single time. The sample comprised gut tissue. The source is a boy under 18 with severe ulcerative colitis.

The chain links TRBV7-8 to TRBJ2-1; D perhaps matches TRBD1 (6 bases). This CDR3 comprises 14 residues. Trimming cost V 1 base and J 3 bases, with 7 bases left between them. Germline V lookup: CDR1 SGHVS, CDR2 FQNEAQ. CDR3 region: CASSLGGGYNEQFF. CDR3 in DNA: TGTGCCAGCAGCTTAGGAGGGGGCTACAATGAGCAGTTCTTC.

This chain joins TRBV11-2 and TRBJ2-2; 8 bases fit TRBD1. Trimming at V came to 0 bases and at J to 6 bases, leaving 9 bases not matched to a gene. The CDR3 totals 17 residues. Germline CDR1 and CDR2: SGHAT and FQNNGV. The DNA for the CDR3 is TGTGCCAGCAGCTTAGAAGGCGGGACAGGACGGGCCGGGGAGCTGTTTTTT. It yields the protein CASSLEGGTGRAGELFF.

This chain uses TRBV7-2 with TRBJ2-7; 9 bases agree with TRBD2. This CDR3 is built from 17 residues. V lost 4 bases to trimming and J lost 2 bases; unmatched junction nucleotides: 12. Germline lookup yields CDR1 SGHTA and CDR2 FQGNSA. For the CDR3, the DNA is TGTGCCAGCAGCTCGTTCCTCGTGGGACTAGCTACCTACGAGCAGTACTTC. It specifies CASSSFLVGLATYEQYF.

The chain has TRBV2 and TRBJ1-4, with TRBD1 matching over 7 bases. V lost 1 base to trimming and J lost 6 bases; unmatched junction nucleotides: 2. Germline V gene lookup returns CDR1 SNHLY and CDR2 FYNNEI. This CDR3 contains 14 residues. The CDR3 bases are TGTGCCAGCAGTGAAGGAGGGACAGATGAAAAACTGTTTTTT. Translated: CASSEGGTDEKLFF.

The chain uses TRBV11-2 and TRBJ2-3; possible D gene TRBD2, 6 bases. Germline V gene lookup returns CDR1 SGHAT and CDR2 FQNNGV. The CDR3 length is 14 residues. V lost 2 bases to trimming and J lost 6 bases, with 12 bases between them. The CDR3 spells CASSLPSGGDTQYF. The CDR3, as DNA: TGTGCCAGCAGCTTACCTAGTGGGGGGGATACGCAGTATTTT.

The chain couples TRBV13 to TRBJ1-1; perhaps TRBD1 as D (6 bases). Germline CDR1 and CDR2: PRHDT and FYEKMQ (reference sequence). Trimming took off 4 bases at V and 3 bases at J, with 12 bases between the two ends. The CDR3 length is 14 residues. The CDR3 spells CASSSGAGDTEAFF. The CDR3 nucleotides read TGTGCCAGCAGCTCCGGGGCAGGGGACACTGAAGCTTTCTTT.

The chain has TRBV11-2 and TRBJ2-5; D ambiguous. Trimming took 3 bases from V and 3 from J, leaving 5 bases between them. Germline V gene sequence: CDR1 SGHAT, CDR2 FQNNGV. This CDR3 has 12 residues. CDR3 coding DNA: TGTGCCAGCAGCTTGGGTGAAGAGACCCAGTACTTC. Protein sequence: CASSLGEETQYF.